This record looks at one T cell receptor (beta chain) sequence and its context. The antigen remains unidentified. The data were produced by immunoSEQ multiplex PCR, yet TCRdb's version contains in-frame clones alone and is incomplete. This sample has approximately 38,000 clones; over 80% occur once, and the top ten carry 32%. This sample is part of a study of OX40 agonist ivuxolimab in advanced cancers. Study-wide findings and caveats: It was also the case that some nonresponders had low normalized T-cell clonal expansion. CD8+ T cells showed, on average, more clonal expansion than CD4+ cells. CD4+ and CD8+ blood T cells expanded clonally by week 6 at 0.1 to 3.0 mg/kg.

A history of autoimmune disease or systemic immunosuppression excluded patients. Germline lookup yields CDR1 LNHDA and CDR2 SQIVND (reference sequence). V dropped 5 bases and J dropped 0 bases, with 7 bases sitting between them. The CDR3 length is 13 residues. The source material was CD4+ or CD8+ T cells sorted from blood, sampled in a trial of the OX40 agonist ivuxolimab. This chain connects TRBV19 to TRBJ2-5; D ambiguous. This TCR came from an adult with an advanced solid tumor such as melanoma, head and neck, liver or kidney cancer. CDR3 sequence reads: CASSSQYQETQYF. In DNA form, the CDR3 reads TGTGCCAGTAGTTCACAGTACCAAGAGACCCAGTACTTC.